This T cell receptor (beta chain) was sequenced for a study of shared T cell receptors in the human thymus. Some clones are missing from TCRdb's copy, which holds only in-frame ones; the method was immunoSEQ multiplex PCR. The data contain 540,000 or so clones, about 84% of them seen just once; the ten biggest clones take up more than 0.01%. These data were also filed under a second study, of human thymus T cells.

This clonotype originated in a boy under two years old with a congenital heart defect. The sequenced material came from thymocytes.

CDR3 protein: CASSLGGQPQHF. The DNA for the CDR3 is TGTGCCAGCAGTTTAGGAGGTCAGCCCCAGCATTTT. The chain recombines TRBV28 with TRBJ1-5; D ambiguous. Germline CDR1 and CDR2: MDHEN and SYDVKM. With 2 bases removed from V and 6 bases from J, the gap between germline ends came to 5 bases. This CDR3 has 12 amino acids.